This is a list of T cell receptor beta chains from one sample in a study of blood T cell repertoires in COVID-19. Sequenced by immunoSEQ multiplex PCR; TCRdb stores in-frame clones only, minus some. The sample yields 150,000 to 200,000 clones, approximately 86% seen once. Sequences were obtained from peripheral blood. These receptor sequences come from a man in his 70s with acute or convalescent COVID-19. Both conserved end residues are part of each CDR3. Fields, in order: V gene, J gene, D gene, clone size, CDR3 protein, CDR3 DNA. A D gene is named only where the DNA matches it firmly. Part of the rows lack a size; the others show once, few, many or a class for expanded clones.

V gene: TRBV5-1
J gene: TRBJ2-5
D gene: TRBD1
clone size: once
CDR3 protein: CASSSATGGAFRTGTQYF
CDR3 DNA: TGCGCCAGCAGCAGTGCGACAGGGGGCGCTTTCCGGACTGGGACCCAGTACTTC

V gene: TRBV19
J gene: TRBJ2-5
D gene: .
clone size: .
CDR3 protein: CASSAPGTQYF
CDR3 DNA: TGTGCCAGTAGTGCCCCCGGGACCCAGTACTTC

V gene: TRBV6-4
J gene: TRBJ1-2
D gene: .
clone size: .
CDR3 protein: CASSVDGYTF
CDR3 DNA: TGTGCCAGCAGTGTCGATGGCTACACCTTC

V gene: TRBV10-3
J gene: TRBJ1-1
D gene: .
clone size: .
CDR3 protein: CAISYSDIYTEAFF
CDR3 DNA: TGTGCCATCAGTTATTCGGACATTTACACTGAAGCTTTCTTT

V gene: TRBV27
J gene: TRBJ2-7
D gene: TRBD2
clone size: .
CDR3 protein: CASSPLGGRPLNEQYF
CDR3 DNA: TGTGCCAGCAGTCCCTTAGGCGGGAGGCCCCTCAACGAGCAGTACTTC

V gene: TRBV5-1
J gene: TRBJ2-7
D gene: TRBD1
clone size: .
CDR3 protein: CASSLAVTGGREQYF
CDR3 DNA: TGCGCCAGCAGCTTGGCCGTGACAGGGGGTCGGGAGCAGTACTTC

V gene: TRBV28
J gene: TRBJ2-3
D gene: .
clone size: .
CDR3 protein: CASSPGGSPTDTQYF
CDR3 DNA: TGTGCCAGCAGCCCCGGCGGTAGCCCCACAGATACGCAGTATTTT

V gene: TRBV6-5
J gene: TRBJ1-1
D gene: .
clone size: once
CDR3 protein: CASSYGAAMNTEAFF
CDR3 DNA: TGTGCCAGCAGTTATGGGGCTGCCATGAACACTGAAGCTTTCTTT

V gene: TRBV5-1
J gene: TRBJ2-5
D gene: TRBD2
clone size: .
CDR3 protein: CASSLTGTSGNQETQYF
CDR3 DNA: TGCGCCAGCAGCTTGACCGGGACTAGCGGCAACCAAGAGACCCAGTACTTC

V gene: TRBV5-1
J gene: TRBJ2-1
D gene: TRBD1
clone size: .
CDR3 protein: CASSQQGAPTSSYNEQFF
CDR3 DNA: TGCGCCAGCAGCCAACAGGGGGCCCCGACTAGCTCCTACAATGAGCAGTTCTTC

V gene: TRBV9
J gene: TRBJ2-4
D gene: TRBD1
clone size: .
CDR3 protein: CASSAGGQGNIQYF
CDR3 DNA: TGTGCCAGCAGCGCCGGGGGACAGGGAAACATTCAGTACTTC

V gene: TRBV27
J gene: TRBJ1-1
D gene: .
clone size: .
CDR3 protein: CASSFLAAVANTEAFF
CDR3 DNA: TGTGCCAGCAGTTTCTTGGCGGCAGTTGCGAACACTGAAGCTTTCTTT

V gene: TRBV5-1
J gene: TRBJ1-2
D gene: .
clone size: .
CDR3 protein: CASSFRTSNYGYTF
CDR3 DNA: TGCGCCAGCAGCTTCCGGACATCTAACTATGGCTACACCTTC

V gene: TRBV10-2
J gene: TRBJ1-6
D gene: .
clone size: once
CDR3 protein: CASKGPGDSPLHF
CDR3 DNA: TGCGCCAGCAAAGGCCCGGGGGATTCACCCCTCCACTTT

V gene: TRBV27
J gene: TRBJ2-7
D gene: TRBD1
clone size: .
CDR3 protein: CASSFDRVGEQYF
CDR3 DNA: TGTGCCAGCAGTTTTGACAGGGTAGGCGAGCAGTACTTC

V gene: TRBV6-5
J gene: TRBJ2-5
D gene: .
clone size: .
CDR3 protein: CASSYSGEETQYF
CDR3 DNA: TGTGCCAGCAGTTACTCAGGGGAAGAGACCCAGTACTTC

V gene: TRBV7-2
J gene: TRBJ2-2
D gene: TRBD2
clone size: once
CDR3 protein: CASTSTTSGGSISGELFF
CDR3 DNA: TGTGCCAGCACTTCAACGACTAGCGGGGGGTCGATATCCGGGGAGCTGTTTTTT

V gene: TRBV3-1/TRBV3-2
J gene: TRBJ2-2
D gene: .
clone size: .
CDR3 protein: CASSQVGRVGELFF
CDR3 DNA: TGTGCCAGCAGCCAAGTTGGCAGGGTGGGGGAGCTGTTTTTT

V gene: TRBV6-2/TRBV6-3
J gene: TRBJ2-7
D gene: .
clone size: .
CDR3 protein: CASSYREAYEQYF
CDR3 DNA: TGTGCCAGCAGTTACAGGGAGGCCTACGAGCAGTACTTC

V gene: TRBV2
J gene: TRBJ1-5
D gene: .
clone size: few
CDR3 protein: CASSGREGNQPQHF
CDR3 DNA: TGTGCCAGCAGTGGCCGAGAGGGCAATCAGCCCCAGCATTTT

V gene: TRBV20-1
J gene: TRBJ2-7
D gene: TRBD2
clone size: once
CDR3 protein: CSASSGRWYEQYF
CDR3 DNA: TGCAGTGCTAGTAGCGGGAGGTGGTACGAGCAGTACTTC

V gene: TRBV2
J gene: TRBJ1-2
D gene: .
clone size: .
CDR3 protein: CASSDRRGWGYTF
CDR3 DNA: TGTGCCAGCAGTGACCGTAGGGGTTGGGGCTACACCTTC

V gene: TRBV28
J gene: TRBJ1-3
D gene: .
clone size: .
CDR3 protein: CASRGGGGNTIYF
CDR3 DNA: TGTGCCAGCAGGGGAGGGGGTGGAAACACCATATATTTT

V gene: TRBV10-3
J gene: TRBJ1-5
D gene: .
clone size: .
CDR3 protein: CAIRGLADQPQHF
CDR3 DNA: TGTGCCATCAGGGGACTGGCCGATCAGCCCCAGCATTTT

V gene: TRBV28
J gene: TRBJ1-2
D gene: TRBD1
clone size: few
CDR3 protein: CASASSGGTGRLYGYTF
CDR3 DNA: TGTGCCAGCGCTTCTTCCGGGGGGACAGGCCGACTCTATGGCTACACCTTC

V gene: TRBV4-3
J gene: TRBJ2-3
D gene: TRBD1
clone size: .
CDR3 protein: CASSRMGQGATDTQYF
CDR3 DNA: TGCGCCAGCAGCCGCATGGGACAGGGAGCCACAGATACGCAGTATTTT

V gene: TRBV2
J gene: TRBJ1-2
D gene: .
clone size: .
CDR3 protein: CASSVNHGYTF
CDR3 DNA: TGTGCCAGCAGTGTTAATCATGGCTACACCTTC

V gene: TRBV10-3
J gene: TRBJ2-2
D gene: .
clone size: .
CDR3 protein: CAIGRITNTGELFF
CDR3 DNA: TGTGCCATCGGGAGAATAACGAACACCGGGGAGCTGTTTTTT

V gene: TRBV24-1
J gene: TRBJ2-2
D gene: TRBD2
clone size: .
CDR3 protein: CATSDQRGEYTGELFF
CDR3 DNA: TGTGCCACCAGTGACCAGCGGGGGGAGTACACCGGGGAGCTGTTTTTT

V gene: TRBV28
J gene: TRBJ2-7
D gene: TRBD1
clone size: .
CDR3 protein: CASSYRQGVSYEQYF
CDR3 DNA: TGTGCCAGCAGTTATCGACAGGGGGTCTCCTACGAGCAGTACTTC

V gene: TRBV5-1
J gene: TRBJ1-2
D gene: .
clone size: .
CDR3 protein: CASSLDQTTNYGYTF
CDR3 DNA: TGCGCCAGCAGCTTGGATCAGACAACTAACTATGGCTACACCTTC

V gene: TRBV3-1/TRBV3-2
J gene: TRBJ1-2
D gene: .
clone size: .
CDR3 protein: CASGPKANYGYTF
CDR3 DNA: TGTGCCAGCGGGCCTAAAGCTAACTATGGCTACACCTTC